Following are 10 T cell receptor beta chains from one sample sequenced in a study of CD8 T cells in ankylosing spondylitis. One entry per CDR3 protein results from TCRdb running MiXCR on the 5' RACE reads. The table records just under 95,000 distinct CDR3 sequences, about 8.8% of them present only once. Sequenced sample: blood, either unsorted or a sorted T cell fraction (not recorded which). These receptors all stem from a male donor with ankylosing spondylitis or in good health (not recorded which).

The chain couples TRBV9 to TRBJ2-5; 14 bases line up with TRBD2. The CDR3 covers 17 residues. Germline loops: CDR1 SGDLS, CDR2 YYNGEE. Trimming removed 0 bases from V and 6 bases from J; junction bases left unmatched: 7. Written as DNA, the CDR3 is TGTGCCAGCAGCGTAGGAGTGACTAGCGGGGGGGCGAAGACCCAGTACTTC. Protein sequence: CASSVGVTSGGAKTQYF. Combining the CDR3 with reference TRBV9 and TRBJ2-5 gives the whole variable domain DSGVTQTPKHLITATGQRVTLRCSPRSGDLSVYWYQQSLDQGLQFLIQYYNGEERAKGNILERFSAQQFPDLHSELNLSSLELGDSALYFCASSVGVTSGGAKTQYFGPGTRLLVL.

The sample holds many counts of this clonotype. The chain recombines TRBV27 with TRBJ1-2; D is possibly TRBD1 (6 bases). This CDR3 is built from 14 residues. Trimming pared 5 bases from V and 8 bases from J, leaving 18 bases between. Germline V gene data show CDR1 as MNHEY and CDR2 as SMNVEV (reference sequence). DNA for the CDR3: TGTGCCAGCAGTCCATCAGGGGTGGCGGGGGGCTACACCTTC. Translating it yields CASSPSGVAGGYTF.

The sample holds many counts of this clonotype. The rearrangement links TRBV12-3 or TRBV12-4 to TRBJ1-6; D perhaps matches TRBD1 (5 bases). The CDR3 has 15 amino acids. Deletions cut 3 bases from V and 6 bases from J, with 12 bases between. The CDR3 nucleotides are TGTGCCAGCAGTTTCTCGGGACCGACTAATTCACCCCTCCACTTT. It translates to CASSFSGPTNSPLHF.

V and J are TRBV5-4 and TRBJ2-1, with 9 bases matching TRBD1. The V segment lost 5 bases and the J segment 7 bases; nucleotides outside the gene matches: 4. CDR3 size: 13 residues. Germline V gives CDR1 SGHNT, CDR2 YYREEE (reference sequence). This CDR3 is CASRGQGMNEQFF. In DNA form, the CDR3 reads TGTGCCAGCAGGGGACAGGGTATGAATGAGCAGTTCTTC.

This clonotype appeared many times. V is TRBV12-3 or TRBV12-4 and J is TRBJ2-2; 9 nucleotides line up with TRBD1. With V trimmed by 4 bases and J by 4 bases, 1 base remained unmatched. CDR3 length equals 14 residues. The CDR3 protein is CASSSGQGTGELFF. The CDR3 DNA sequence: TGTGCCAGCAGTTCGGGACAGGGCACCGGGGAGCTGTTTTTT.

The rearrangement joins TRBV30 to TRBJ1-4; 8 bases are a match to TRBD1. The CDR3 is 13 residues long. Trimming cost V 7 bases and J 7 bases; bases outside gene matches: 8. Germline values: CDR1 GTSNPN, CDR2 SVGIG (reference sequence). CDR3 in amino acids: CASAQGAVEKLFF. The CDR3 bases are TGTGCCTCGGCCCAGGGGGCGGTTGAAAAACTGTTTTTT.

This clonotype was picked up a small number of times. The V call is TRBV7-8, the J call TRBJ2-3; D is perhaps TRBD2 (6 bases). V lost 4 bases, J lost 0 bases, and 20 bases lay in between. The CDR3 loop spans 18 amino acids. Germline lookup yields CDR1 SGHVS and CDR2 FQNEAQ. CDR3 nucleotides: TGTGCCAGCAGCTACCGGGTTGGTCGGGGGAGTAGCACAGATACGCAGTATTTT. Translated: CASSYRVGRGSSTDTQYF.

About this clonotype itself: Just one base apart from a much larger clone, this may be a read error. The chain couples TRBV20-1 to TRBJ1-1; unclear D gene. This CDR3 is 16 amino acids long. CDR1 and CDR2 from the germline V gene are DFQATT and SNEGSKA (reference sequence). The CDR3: CCASPRQALMNTEAFF. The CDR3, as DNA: TGCTGTGCTAGCCCGAGGCAGGCGCTTATGAACACTGAAGCTTTCTTT.

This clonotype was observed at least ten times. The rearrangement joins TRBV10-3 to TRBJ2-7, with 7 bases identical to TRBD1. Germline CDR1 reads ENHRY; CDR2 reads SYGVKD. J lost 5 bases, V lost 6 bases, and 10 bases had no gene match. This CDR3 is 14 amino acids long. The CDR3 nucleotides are TGTGCCATCAGCCTTTTCTTACAGGGGAACGAGCAGTACTTC. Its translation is CAISLFLQGNEQYF.

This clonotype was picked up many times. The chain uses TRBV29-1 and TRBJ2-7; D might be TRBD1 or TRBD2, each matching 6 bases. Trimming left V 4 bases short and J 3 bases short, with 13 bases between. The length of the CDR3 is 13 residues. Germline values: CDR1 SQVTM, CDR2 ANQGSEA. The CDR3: CSVGGAALYEQYF. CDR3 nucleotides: TGCAGCGTTGGGGGGGCGGCGCTCTACGAGCAGTACTTC.